A selection of T cell receptor beta chains follows, all from one sample in a study of T cells in Graves' hyperthyroidism and ophthalmopathy. A single record per CDR3 protein comes from TCRdb applying MiXCR to the multiplex PCR reads. The table lists about 580,000 distinct CDR3 sequences, 11% to 15% of them singletons. Sample: blood. All receptors come from a woman in her thirties with Graves' hyperthyroidism that later progressed to Graves' ophthalmopathy. Both conserved end residues are part of each CDR3. D genes are given only for firm matches. Size is omitted from some rows. Given values are once, few, many or a class for expanded clones.

CDR3 DNA,CDR3 protein,J gene,D gene,clone size,V gene
TGCGCCAGCAGCTTGGCCAGCTCCCGGGAAAAACTGTTTTTT,CASSLASSREKLFF,TRBJ1-4,.,few,TRBV5-1
TGTGCCAGCAGCCCTGTCCGGGAGGAGGGCACCGGGGAGCTGTTTTTT,CASSPVREEGTGELFF,TRBJ2-2,TRBD2,few,TRBV7-9
TGTGCCAGCAGCCAAGATGGAGGAGGTTACGAGCAGTACTTC,CASSQDGGGYEQYF,TRBJ2-7,.,many,TRBV14
TGTGCCAGCAGAACCGGAGAGACCCAGTACTTC,CASRTGETQYF,TRBJ2-5,.,many,TRBV2
TGTGCCTGGAGACTAAATACAGGGGAAAAACGGTTTTTT,CAWRLNTGEKRFF,TRBJ1-4,TRBD1,few,TRBV30
TGTGCCAGCAGCCCACTAGCGCGGTTGGCGACAGATACGCAGTATTTT,CASSPLARLATDTQYF,TRBJ2-3,TRBD2,many,TRBV11-2
TGTGCCCAGCAGGGGGACAGGGGGGGCACCGGGGAGCTGTTTTTT,CAQQGDRGGTGELFF,TRBJ2-2,TRBD1,.,TRBV6-7
TGTGCCTCATCAAGGGGCCCGGCCAGCAATCAGCCCCAGCATTTT,CASSRGPASNQPQHF,TRBJ1-5,.,.,TRBV19
TGTGCCATCAGTGAGTCGGGACAGGTCGACGAGCAGTACTTC,CAISESGQVDEQYF,TRBJ2-7,TRBD1,.,TRBV10-3
TGCAGTGCTAGGATTATCGGGGATACCTACGAGCAGTACTTC,CSARIIGDTYEQYF,TRBJ2-7,.,many,TRBV20-1
TGTGCCAGCAGCCTATCGTATTCCTTGCCTGGGGGCAACAGTGAGCAGTTCTTC,CASSLSYSLPGGNSEQFF,TRBJ2-1,.,.,TRBV6-1
TGTGCCAGCAGCCCCCCTGCGCCAGATACGCAGTATTTT,CASSPPAPDTQYF,TRBJ2-3,.,.,TRBV28
TGTGCCAGCAGCAATGGACAGGGGGCTACTAACTATGGCTACACCTTC,CASSNGQGATNYGYTF,TRBJ1-2,TRBD1,.,TRBV11-2
TGCAGTGCTAGAGACCCAGGGTATAATTCACCCCTCCACTTT,CSARDPGYNSPLHF,TRBJ1-6,.,many,TRBV20-1
TGCAGTGCTAGAGTCGGGGCTATTGAGCAGTTCTTC,CSARVGAIEQFF,TRBJ2-1,.,many,TRBV20-1
TGCAGCGTTGAAGGGCGGACAGGGGCCGAGCAGTACTTC,CSVEGRTGAEQYF,TRBJ2-7,TRBD1,many,TRBV29-1